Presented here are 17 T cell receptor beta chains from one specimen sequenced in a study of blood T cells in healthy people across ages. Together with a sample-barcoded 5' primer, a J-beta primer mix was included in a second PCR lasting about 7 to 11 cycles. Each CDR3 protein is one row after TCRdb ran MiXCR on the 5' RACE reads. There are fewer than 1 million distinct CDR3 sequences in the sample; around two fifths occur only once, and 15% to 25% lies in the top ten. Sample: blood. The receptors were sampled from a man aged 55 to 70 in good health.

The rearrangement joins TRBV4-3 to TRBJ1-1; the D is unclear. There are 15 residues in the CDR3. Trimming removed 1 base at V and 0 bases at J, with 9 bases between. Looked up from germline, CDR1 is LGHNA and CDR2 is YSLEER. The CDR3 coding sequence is TGCGCCAGCAGCCAAGGATGGCAGGTGAACACTGAAGCTTTCTTT. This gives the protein CASSQGWQVNTEAFF.

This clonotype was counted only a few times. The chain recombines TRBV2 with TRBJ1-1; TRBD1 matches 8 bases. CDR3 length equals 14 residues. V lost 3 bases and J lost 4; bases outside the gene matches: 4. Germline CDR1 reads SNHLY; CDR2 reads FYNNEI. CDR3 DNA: TGTGCCAGCAGTGAGACAGGGGTCGGCACTGAAGCTTTCTTT. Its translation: CASSETGVGTEAFF.

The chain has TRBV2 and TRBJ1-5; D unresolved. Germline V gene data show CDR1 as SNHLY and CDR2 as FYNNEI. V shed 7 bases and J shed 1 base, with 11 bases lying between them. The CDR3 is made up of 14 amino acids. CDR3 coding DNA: TGTGCCAGCAATAACCTCGGAAGCAATCAGCCCCAGCATTTT. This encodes CASNNLGSNQPQHF.

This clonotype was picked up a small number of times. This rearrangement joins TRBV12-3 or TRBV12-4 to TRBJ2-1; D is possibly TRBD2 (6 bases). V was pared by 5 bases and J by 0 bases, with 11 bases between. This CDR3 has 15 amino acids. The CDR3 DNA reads TGTGCCAGCAGTGGGACTTTCAGCTCCTACAATGAGCAGTTCTTC. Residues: CASSGTFSSYNEQFF.

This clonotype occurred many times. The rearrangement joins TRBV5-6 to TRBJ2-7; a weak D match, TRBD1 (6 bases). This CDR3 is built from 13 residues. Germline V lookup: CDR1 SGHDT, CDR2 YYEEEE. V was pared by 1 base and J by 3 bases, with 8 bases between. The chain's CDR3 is CASSLSGVYEQYF. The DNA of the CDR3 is TGTGCCAGCAGCTTGTCAGGGGTCTACGAGCAGTACTTC.

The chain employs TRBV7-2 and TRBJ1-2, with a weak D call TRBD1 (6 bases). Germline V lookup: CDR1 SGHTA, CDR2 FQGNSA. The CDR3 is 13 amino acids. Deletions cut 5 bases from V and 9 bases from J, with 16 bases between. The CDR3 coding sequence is TGTGCCAGCAGCACTTACAGGGCCCGACGCTACACCTTC. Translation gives CASSTYRARRYTF. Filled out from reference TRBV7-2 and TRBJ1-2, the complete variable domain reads GAGVSQSPSNKVTEKGKDVELRCDPISGHTALYWYRQSLGQGLEFLIYFQGNSAPDKSGLPSDRFSAERTGGSVSTLTIQRTQQEDSAVYLCASSTYRARRYTFGSGTRLTVV.

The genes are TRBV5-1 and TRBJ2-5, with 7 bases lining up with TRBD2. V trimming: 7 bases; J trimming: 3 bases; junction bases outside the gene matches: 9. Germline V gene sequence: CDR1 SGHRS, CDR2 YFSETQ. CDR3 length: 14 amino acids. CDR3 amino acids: CASRLGAGEETQYF. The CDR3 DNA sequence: TGCGCCAGCCGGCTAGGGGCGGGAGAAGAGACCCAGTACTTC.

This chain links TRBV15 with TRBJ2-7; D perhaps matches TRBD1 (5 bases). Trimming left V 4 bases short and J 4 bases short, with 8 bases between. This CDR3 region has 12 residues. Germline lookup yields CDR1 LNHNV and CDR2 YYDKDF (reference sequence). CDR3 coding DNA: TGTGCCACCAGCAAAGCAGGGTACGAGCAGTACTTC. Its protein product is CATSKAGYEQYF.

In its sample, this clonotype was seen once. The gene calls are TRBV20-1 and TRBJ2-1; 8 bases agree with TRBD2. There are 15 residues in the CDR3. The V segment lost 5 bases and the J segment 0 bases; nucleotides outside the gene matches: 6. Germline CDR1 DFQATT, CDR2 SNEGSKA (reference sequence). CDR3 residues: CSALPGGSSYNEQFF. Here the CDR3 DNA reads TGCAGTGCTCTCCCGGGGGGGTCCTCCTACAATGAGCAGTTCTTC.

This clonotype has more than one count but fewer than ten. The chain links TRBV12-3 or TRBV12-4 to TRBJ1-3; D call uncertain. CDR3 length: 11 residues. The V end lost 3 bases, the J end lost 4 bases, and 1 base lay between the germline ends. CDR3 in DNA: TGTGCCAGCAGTTTGGGAAACACCATATATTTT. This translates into CASSLGNTIYF.

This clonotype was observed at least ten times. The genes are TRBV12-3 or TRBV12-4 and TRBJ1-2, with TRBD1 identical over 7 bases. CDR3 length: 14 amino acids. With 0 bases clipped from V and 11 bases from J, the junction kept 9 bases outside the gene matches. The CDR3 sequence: CASSLAPGQRWYTF. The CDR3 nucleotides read TGTGCCAGCAGTTTAGCGCCGGGACAGCGCTGGTACACCTTC.

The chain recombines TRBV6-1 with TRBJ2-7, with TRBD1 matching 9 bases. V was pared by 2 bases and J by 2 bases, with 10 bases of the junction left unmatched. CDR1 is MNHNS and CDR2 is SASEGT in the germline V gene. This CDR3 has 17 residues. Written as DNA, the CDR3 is TGTGCCAGCAGTGAACCTCGGACAGGGGCAGCCCCCTACGAGCAGTACTTC. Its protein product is CASSEPRTGAAPYEQYF.

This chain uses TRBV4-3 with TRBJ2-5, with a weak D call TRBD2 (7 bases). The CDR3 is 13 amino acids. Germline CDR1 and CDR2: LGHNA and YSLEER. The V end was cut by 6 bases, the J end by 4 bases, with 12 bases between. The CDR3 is CASSIGGVETQYF. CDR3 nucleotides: TGCGCCAGCAGTATAGGGGGGGTAGAGACCCAGTACTTC.

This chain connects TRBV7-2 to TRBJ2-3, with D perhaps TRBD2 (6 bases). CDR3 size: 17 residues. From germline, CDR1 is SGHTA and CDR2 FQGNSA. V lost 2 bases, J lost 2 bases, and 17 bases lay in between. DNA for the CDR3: TGTGCCAGCAGCTTACCGGGCGGAGGGCCAACCACAGATACGCAGTATTTT. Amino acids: CASSLPGGGPTTDTQYF.

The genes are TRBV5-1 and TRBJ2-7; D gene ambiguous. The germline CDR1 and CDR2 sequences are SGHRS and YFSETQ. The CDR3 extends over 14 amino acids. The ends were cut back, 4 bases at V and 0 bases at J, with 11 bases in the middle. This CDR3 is CASSVQQSSYEQYF. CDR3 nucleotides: TGCGCCAGCAGCGTACAACAGAGCTCCTACGAGCAGTACTTC.

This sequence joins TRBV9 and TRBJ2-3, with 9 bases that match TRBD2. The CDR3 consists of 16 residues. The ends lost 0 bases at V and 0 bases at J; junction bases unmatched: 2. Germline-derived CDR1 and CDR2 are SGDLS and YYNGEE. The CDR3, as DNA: TGTGCCAGCAGCGTAGCGGGACTAGCTAGCACAGATACGCAGTATTTT. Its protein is CASSVAGLASTDTQYF.

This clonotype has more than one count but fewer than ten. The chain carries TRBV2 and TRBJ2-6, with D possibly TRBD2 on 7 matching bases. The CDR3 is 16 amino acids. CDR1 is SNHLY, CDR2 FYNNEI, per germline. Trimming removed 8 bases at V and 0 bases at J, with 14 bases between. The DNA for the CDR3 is TGTGCCAGCGGCAGGGGACTAATCTCTGGGGCCAACGTCCTGACTTTC. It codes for CASGRGLISGANVLTF.